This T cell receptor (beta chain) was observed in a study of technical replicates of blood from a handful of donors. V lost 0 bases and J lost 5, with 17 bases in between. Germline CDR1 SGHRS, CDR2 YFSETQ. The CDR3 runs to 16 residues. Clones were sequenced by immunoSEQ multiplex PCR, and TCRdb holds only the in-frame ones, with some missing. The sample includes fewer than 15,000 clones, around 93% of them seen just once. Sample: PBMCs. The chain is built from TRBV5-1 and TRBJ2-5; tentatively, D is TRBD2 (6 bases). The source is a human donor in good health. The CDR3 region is CASSLGVAIGGETQYF. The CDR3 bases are TGCGCCAGCAGCTTGGGGGTGGCGATAGGAGGGGAGACCCAGTACTTC.